These 17 T cell receptor beta chains came from one sample sequenced in a study of beta chain features in type 1 diabetes. Expressed TCRB transcripts were sequenced, since all the RNA that had been isolated was reverse transcribed. Produced via immunoSEQ multiplex PCR; TCRdb's table is partial and in-frame only. Of 250,000 to 350,000 clones in the sample, about 10% are singletons; the top ten hold roughly 0.014%. Sequencing input: naive CD4+ T cells from blood. The receptors shown here come from a woman aged 30 to 39 in good health.

The chain uses TRBV28 and TRBJ2-3; perhaps TRBD2 as D (6 bases). V was clipped by 2 bases and J by 1 base, with 10 bases between them. This CDR3 has 15 amino acids. Germline CDR1 MDHEN, CDR2 SYDVKM. The CDR3 loop is CASSLPGSGTDTQYF. In DNA form, the CDR3 reads TGTGCCAGCAGTTTACCCGGGAGTGGCACAGATACGCAGTATTTT.

In nucleotides, the CDR3 is TGTGCCAGCAGAGGGACAGGTGATGAAAAACTGTTTTTT. Protein sequence: CASRGTGDEKLFF. The chain has TRBV7-9 and TRBJ1-4; 8 bases map to TRBD1. V shed 6 bases and J 6 bases; nucleotides not matched to a gene: 3. The CDR3 covers 13 residues. Germline CDR1 and CDR2: SEHNR and FQNEAQ (reference sequence).

The chain has TRBV5-1 and TRBJ2-3; perhaps TRBD2 as D (5 bases). From germline, CDR1 is SGHRS and CDR2 YFSETQ. The CDR3 extends over 14 amino acids. Trimming cost V 1 base and J 4 bases, with 10 bases left between them. The CDR3 coding sequence is TGCGCCAGCAGCTTGTCTAGCATCGCAGATACGCAGTATTTT. This codes for CASSLSSIADTQYF.

The CDR3 DNA reads TGCAGCGTTGGAAGGGGGATGACAGGGCCCGAAAAACTGTTTTTT. Translating it yields CSVGRGMTGPEKLFF. The chain recombines TRBV29-1 with TRBJ1-4; 7 bases fit TRBD1. Germline values: CDR1 SQVTM, CDR2 ANQGSEA. This CDR3 comprises 15 residues. V shed 4 bases and J 8 bases; nucleotides not matched to a gene: 13.

The rearrangement joins TRBV18 to TRBJ2-1; TRBD2 agrees at 11 bases. Germline lookup yields CDR1 KGHSH and CDR2 LQKENI. This CDR3 has 15 residues. Trimming removed 2 bases from V and 10 bases from J; junction bases left unmatched: 7. The CDR3 DNA reads TGTGCCAGCTCACCAGTACTAGCGGGAGTGGGGGAGCAGTTCTTC. The encoded protein is CASSPVLAGVGEQFF.

This chain joins TRBV13 and TRBJ2-5; 14 nucleotides agree with TRBD2. This CDR3 is built from 16 residues. Per germline, CDR1 PRHDT and CDR2 FYEKMQ (reference sequence). The junction had 7 bases not matched to a gene; V was cut back by 5 bases and J by 5 bases. The CDR3 nucleotides read TGTGCCAGCAGCCTGGGACTAGCGGGAGTAGTTGAGACCCAGTACTTC. It yields the protein CASSLGLAGVVETQYF.

The V call is TRBV23-1, the J call TRBJ1-1; no clear D gene. TRBV23-1 is an ORF; its function is uncertain. The CDR3 is 14 amino acids. Trimming cost V 6 bases and J 1 base, with 12 bases left between them. The CDR3 sequence is CASRRVGRNTEAFF. In DNA form, the CDR3 reads TGCGCCAGCAGGCGCGTTGGGCGGAACACTGAAGCTTTCTTT.

This clone was detected only a few times. The V call is TRBV25-1, the J call TRBJ2-1; 8 nucleotides agree with TRBD1. The CDR3 is made up of 14 amino acids. CDR1 is MGHDK and CDR2 is SYGVNS in the germline V gene. V gave up 2 bases and J gave up 9 bases; unmatched junction bases: 6. The CDR3 loop is CASSEQGALPEQFF. The CDR3, as DNA: TGTGCCAGCAGTGAACAGGGGGCGCTCCCTGAGCAGTTCTTC.

The V call is TRBV19, the J call TRBJ2-2; perhaps TRBD1 as D (6 bases). Between the trimmed V and J ends, which lost 4 bases and 4 bases, there was a span of 10 bases. The CDR3 loop spans 14 amino acids. Germline V gene data show CDR1 as LNHDA and CDR2 as SQIVND (reference sequence). CDR3 nucleotides: TGTGCCAGTAGTAGACAGGTATCCACCGGGGAGCTGTTTTTT. Translation gives CASSRQVSTGELFF.

This clone appeared a few times. V usage is TRBV7-3 and J usage is TRBJ1-2; a possible D gene is TRBD1 (6 bases). V was clipped by 1 base and J by 5 bases, with 11 bases between them. The germline V gene has CDR1 SGHTA and CDR2 FQGTGA. The CDR3 spans 14 residues. CDR3 sequence reads: CASSLKGRGYGYTF. The CDR3 bases are TGTGCCAGCAGCTTAAAGGGGAGGGGGTATGGCTACACCTTC.

The chain uses TRBV18 and TRBJ2-5, with unresolved D. CDR3 length equals 13 residues. In germline, CDR1 is KGHSH, CDR2 LQKENI. V was cut by 9 bases and J by 2 bases, with 13 bases left in between. The DNA for the CDR3 is TGTGCCAGTGCACCCGGGTTACAAGAGACCCAGTACTTC. This codes for CASAPGLQETQYF.

CDR3 in DNA: TGTGCCAGCAGCAAGGGACAGGGGGAAGAGACCCAGTACTTC. It specifies CASSKGQGEETQYF. This chain links TRBV5-4 with TRBJ2-5, with TRBD1 matching over 11 bases. Germline assignment: CDR1 SGHNT and CDR2 YYREEE (reference sequence). CDR3 length: 14 residues. The V gene end was trimmed by 4 bases and the J gene end by 3 bases; junction bases not matched to a gene: 2.

The table lists this clone with a few counts. The chain combines TRBV27 with TRBJ1-2; D remains unclear. CDR1 and CDR2 from the germline V gene are MNHEY and SMNVEV (reference sequence). The V gene lost 4 bases and the J gene lost 6 bases, with 15 bases spanning the gap. The CDR3 runs 14 residues. The CDR3 nucleotides are TGTGCCAGCAGTTCCGCCCGGTCCCCCCATGGCTACACCTTC. Translated: CASSSARSPHGYTF.

This clone was picked up a small number of times. The V call is TRBV4-3, the J call TRBJ2-1; D may be TRBD2 (5 bases). The CDR3 is 13 amino acids. V lost 0 bases and J 12 bases, leaving 12 bases between the germline ends. The germline V gene encodes CDR1 LGHNA and CDR2 YSLEER. This chain's CDR3 is CASSQERVRGQFF. The CDR3 DNA reads as TGCGCCAGCAGCCAAGAAAGGGTCCGGGGGCAGTTCTTC.

The V gene is TRBV11-3, the J gene TRBJ2-1; 9 bases map to TRBD1. CDR1 and CDR2 from the germline V gene are SGHNT and YENEEA. J gave up 7 bases and V 1 base, and 5 bases lay outside the gene matches. The CDR3 runs to 15 residues. CDR3 residues: CASSLAGQGWNEQFF. In nucleotides, the CDR3 is TGTGCCAGCAGCTTAGCCGGACAGGGGTGGAATGAGCAGTTCTTC.

This clone was seen a handful of times. The chain links TRBV19 to TRBJ2-3; no clear D. The CDR3 has 14 amino acids. CDR1 is LNHDA, CDR2 SQIVND, per germline (reference sequence). V lost 3 bases, J lost 5 bases, and 12 bases lay in between. CDR3 nucleotides: TGTGCCAGTAGTATGACATCCTTGGGAGATACGCAGTATTTT. Translated, it gives CASSMTSLGDTQYF.

The sample holds a few counts of this clone. This chain links TRBV7-2 with TRBJ2-7; 7 nucleotides match TRBD2. CDR1 is SGHTA and CDR2 is FQGNSA in the germline V gene. Unmatched junction bases numbered 3, after V lost 3 bases and J lost 4 bases. CDR3 length: 13 amino acids. The CDR3 here is CASSLQRDYEQYF. The CDR3 DNA is TGTGCCAGCAGCTTGCAGCGGGATTACGAGCAGTACTTC.